One and the same sample provided the 7 T cell receptor beta chains below, sequenced in a study of blood T cell repertoires in COVID-19. Only in-frame clones appear in the TCRdb table, and some are missing; sequencing was by immunoSEQ multiplex PCR. In the table there are about 140,000 clones, 79% of which are singletons. The sequenced sample consisted of peripheral blood. The source is a man in his 60s with acute or convalescent COVID-19.

The chain combines TRBV20-1 with TRBJ2-7, with D perhaps matching TRBD1 (5 bases). The V end lost 3 bases, the J end lost 5 bases, and 8 bases lay between the germline ends. Germline CDR1 is DFQATT and CDR2 is SNEGSKA (reference sequence). The CDR3 sequence is 11 residues long. The CDR3 DNA is TGCAGTGCTAGCGACAGCCACGAGCAGTACTTC. It codes for CSASDSHEQYF.

The rearrangement links TRBV7-2 to TRBJ2-1; D gene ambiguous. V lost 1 base and J 0 bases, leaving 7 bases between the germline ends. In germline, CDR1 is SGHTA, CDR2 FQGNSA. The CDR3 consists of 15 residues. CDR3 nucleotides: TGTGCCAGCAGCTTAGAACTATACTCCTACAATGAGCAGTTCTTC. Residues: CASSLELYSYNEQFF.

The chain links TRBV7-2 to TRBJ1-5, with D possibly matching TRBD1 (6 bases). Germline values: CDR1 SGHTA, CDR2 FQGNSA. The V and J ends lost 2 bases and 4 bases respectively, with 15 bases between them. The CDR3 is 16 residues long. CDR3 sequence: CASSLMGARGNQPQHF. CDR3 DNA: TGTGCCAGCAGCTTAATGGGGGCACGAGGGAATCAGCCCCAGCATTTT. The entire variable domain, with the rest obtained from reference TRBV7-2 and TRBJ1-5, is as follows: GAGVSQSPSNKVTEKGKDVELRCDPISGHTALYWYRQSLGQGLEFLIYFQGNSAPDKSGLPSDRFSAERTGGSVSTLTIQRTQQEDSAVYLCASSLMGARGNQPQHFGDGTRLSIL.

This clone was picked up a small number of times. The genes are TRBV7-2 and TRBJ1-5, with 8 bases matching TRBD1. J gave up 6 bases and V 6 bases, and 10 bases lay outside the gene matches. CDR3 length equals 15 residues. In germline, CDR1 is SGHTA, CDR2 FQGNSA. CDR3 nucleotides: TGTGCCAGCAGTCTACTTCAGGGGGCCCGTCAGCCCCAGCATTTT. This encodes CASSLLQGARQPQHF.

This sequence joins TRBV30 and TRBJ2-5, with TRBD2 matching over 7 bases. This CDR3 has 12 residues. Germline trimming cut 0 bases from V and 5 bases from J; bases unmatched to any gene: 0. Germline V gene sequence: CDR1 GTSNPN, CDR2 SVGIG (reference sequence). CDR3 sequence: CAWSVGGETQYF. The CDR3 DNA reads as TGTGCCTGGAGTGTGGGGGGGGAGACCCAGTACTTC.

This chain uses TRBV3-1 (or the pseudogene TRBV3-2) with TRBJ1-1, with 7 positions matching TRBD1. In germline, CDR1 is LGHDT, CDR2 YNNKEL (reference sequence). J gave up 2 bases and V 0 bases, and 15 bases lay outside the gene matches. This CDR3 region has 19 residues. CDR3 coding DNA: TGTGCCAGCAGCCAAGATTGGGGGGCCTACAGGGGACGCAACACTGAAGCTTTCTTT. This translates into CASSQDWGAYRGRNTEAFF.

This chain connects TRBV7-3 to TRBJ2-1; 8 bases are shared with TRBD1. Germline V CDR1 and CDR2: SGHTA, FQGTGA. This CDR3 spans 14 amino acids. J was trimmed by 6 bases and V by 6 bases; bases with no gene match: 7. Here the CDR3 reads CASRRDRLGNEQFF. CDR3 in DNA: TGTGCCAGCAGGAGGGACAGGCTAGGCAATGAGCAGTTCTTC.